Listed below are T cell receptor beta chains from one sample, sequenced in a study of blood T cell repertoires in COVID-19. This table comes from immunoSEQ multiplex PCR, and its TCRdb copy is limited to in-frame clones, with some not included. The table lists around 170,000 clones, 80% to 85% of them singletons. The sequenced sample was peripheral blood. The receptors derive from a woman in her forties with acute or convalescent COVID-19. The CDR3 runs from the conserved cysteine through the conserved F or W. The D gene is left open where the match is weak. Part of the rows lack a size; the others show once, few, many or a class for expanded clones.

v_call,j_call,clone_size,d_call,cdr3_aa,cdr3_nt
TRBV11-2,TRBJ2-1,.,TRBD2,CASSQGLAGVNEQFF,TGTGCCAGCAGCCAGGGACTAGCGGGAGTCAATGAGCAGTTCTTC
TRBV5-1,TRBJ1-1,.,.,CASSPQGGGGRSGEAFF,TGCGCCAGCAGCCCGCAAGGGGGAGGGGGTAGATCTGGTGAAGCTTTCTTT
TRBV3-1/TRBV3-2,TRBJ1-1,.,.,CASSQITGNTEAFF,TGTGCCAGCAGCCAAATCACAGGGAACACTGAAGCTTTCTTT
TRBV28,TRBJ2-3,.,TRBD2,CASSLLAGGADTQYF,TGTGCCAGCAGTCTCCTAGCGGGGGGCGCAGATACGCAGTATTTT
TRBV30,TRBJ2-2,.,TRBD2,CAWTKRWAGASRNTGELFF,TGTGCCTGGACCAAACGATGGGCGGGAGCCTCCAGGAACACCGGGGAGCTGTTTTTT
TRBV14,TRBJ1-1,few,.,CASSQDRNTEAFF,TGTGCCAGCAGCCAAGATCGGAACACTGAAGCTTTCTTT
TRBV11-1,TRBJ2-1,once,.,CASSFLLAGYNEQFF,TGTGCCAGCAGCTTCTTACTAGCAGGATACAATGAGCAGTTCTTC
TRBV7-2,TRBJ2-1,few,TRBD2,CASSLGTSGRNDEQFF,TGTGCCAGCAGCTTAGGGACTAGCGGGAGGAACGATGAGCAGTTCTTC
TRBV18,TRBJ2-2,.,TRBD2,CASSPRTSLGTGELFF,TGTGCCAGCTCACCGAGGACTAGCTTGGGCACCGGGGAGCTGTTTTTT
TRBV4-1,TRBJ2-4,.,.,CASSQGLAKNIQYF,TGCGCCAGCAGCCAGGGACTGGCCAAAAACATTCAGTACTTC
TRBV28,TRBJ1-2,few,TRBD1,CASTNEGTGRKFYGYTF,TGTGCCAGCACCAACGAAGGGACAGGAAGAAAATTTTATGGCTACACCTTC
TRBV5-1,TRBJ2-7,.,.,CASRTGSYEQYF,TGCGCCAGCAGAACGGGCTCCTACGAGCAGTACTTC
TRBV19,TRBJ2-3,few,.,CASSMTGSDTQYF,TGTGCCAGTAGTATGACAGGTTCAGATACGCAGTATTTT
TRBV3-1/TRBV3-2,TRBJ1-4,once,.,CASSHSRGATNEKLFF,TGTGCCAGCAGCCATTCCCGGGGGGCAACTAATGAAAAACTGTTTTTT
TRBV28,TRBJ2-7,.,.,CASSLQVPYEQYF,TGTGCCAGCAGTTTGCAGGTACCCTACGAGCAGTACTTC
TRBV5-5,TRBJ2-2,.,.,CASSLGASGELFF,TGTGCCAGCAGCTTGGGGGCGTCCGGGGAGCTGTTTTTT
TRBV5-4,TRBJ1-4,.,TRBD1,CASRKGQGGEKLFF,TGTGCCAGCAGGAAGGGACAGGGAGGTGAAAAACTGTTTTTT
TRBV28,TRBJ2-7,.,TRBD2,CASSSPGGEQYF,TGTGCCAGCAGTTCCCCGGGGGGCGAGCAGTACTTC
TRBV11-2,TRBJ2-5,.,.,CASSLAGETQYF,TGTGCCAGCAGCTTAGCCGGAGAGACCCAGTACTTC
TRBV18,TRBJ2-7,.,.,CASSPPGIPYEQYF,TGTGCCAGCTCACCACCCGGGATCCCCTACGAGCAGTACTTC
TRBV11-2,TRBJ2-7,.,.,CASSPSYEQYF,TGTGCCAGCAGCCCTTCCTACGAGCAGTACTTC
TRBV3-1/TRBV3-2,TRBJ1-3,.,TRBD1,CASSQVTGVGNTIYF,TGTGCCAGCAGCCAAGTGACAGGGGTTGGAAACACCATATATTTT
TRBV5-4,TRBJ2-7,few,TRBD1,CASSSKGGDYEQYF,TGTGCCAGCAGCTCCAAAGGGGGCGACTACGAGCAGTACTTC
TRBV7-7,TRBJ1-5,.,TRBD1,CASSLLHGQGISNQPQHF,TGTGCCAGCAGCTTATTGCACGGACAGGGAATAAGCAATCAGCCCCAGCATTTT
TRBV2,TRBJ1-2,.,.,CASSVAANGYTF,TGTGCCAGCAGTGTTGCCGCTAATGGCTACACCTTC
TRBV18,TRBJ1-5,.,.,CASSGQFSNQPQHF,TGTGCCAGCTCGGGGCAGTTTAGCAATCAGCCCCAGCATTTT
TRBV7-8,TRBJ1-6,.,TRBD1,CASSPRTGEPKSPLHF,TGTGCCAGCAGCCCCCGGACAGGGGAACCTAAATCACCCCTCCACTTT
TRBV30,TRBJ1-3,.,.,CAWSVLRNSGNTIYF,TGTGCCTGGAGTGTACTCCGAAACTCTGGAAACACCATATATTTT
TRBV20-1,TRBJ1-2,.,.,CSARDTYGYTF,TGCAGTGCTAGAGATACTTATGGCTACACCTTC
TRBV19,TRBJ1-1,few,.,CASRWDINTEAFF,TGTGCCAGTAGGTGGGACATAAACACTGAAGCTTTCTTT
TRBV11-2,TRBJ1-1,.,TRBD1,CASSPGQGRYTEAFF,TGTGCCAGCAGCCCGGGACAGGGTAGGTACACTGAAGCTTTCTTT
TRBV3-1/TRBV3-2,TRBJ1-2,.,.,CASSPIQGVVYGYTF,TGTGCCAGCAGCCCCATTCAAGGAGTCGTCTATGGCTACACCTTC